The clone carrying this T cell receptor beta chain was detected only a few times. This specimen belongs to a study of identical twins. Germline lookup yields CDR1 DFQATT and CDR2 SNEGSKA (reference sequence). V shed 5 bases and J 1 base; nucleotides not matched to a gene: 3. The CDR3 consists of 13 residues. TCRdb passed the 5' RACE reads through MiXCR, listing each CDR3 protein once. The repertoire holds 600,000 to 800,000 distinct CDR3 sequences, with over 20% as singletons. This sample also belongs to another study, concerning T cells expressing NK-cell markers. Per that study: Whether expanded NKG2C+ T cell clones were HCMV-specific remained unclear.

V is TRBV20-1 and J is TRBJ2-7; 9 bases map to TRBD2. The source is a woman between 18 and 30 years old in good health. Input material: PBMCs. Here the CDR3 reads CSAHTSGSYEQYF. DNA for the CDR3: TGCAGTGCTCACACTAGCGGGTCCTACGAGCAGTACTTC.